The 21 T cell receptor beta chains in this list originate from one sample, sequenced in a study of T cells after yellow fever vaccination. TCRdb redid the calling of the 5' RACE reads with MiXCR, one entry per CDR3 protein. This sample has about 170,000 distinct CDR3 sequences, with approximately 10% found just once. This material consisted of CD8+ T cells sorted from PBMCs, taken 15 days after the yellow fever booster vaccination. The receptors originated from a man between 18 and 35 years old who received the YFV17D yellow fever vaccine.

This chain connects TRBV4-3 to TRBJ1-5; D is uncertain. Germline V CDR1 and CDR2: LGHNA, YSLEER. The length of the CDR3 is 17 residues. Trimming stripped 0 bases from V and 0 bases from J, with 12 bases between. CDR3 loop: CASSQDLREYSNQPQHF. CDR3 nucleotide sequence: TGCGCCAGCAGCCAAGATCTTAGGGAGTATAGCAATCAGCCCCAGCATTTT.

This clonotype was detected only a few times. The chain links TRBV3-1 to TRBJ2-7, with TRBD2 as a possible D gene (7 bases). Deletions cut 1 base from V and 2 bases from J, with 12 bases between. This CDR3 comprises 15 residues. The germline gives CDR1 LGHDT, CDR2 YNNKEL (reference sequence). CDR3 sequence: CASSQGSGGAYEQYF. CDR3 bases: TGTGCCAGCAGCCAAGGGTCGGGGGGCGCCTACGAGCAGTACTTC.

This clonotype was detected a few times. The rearrangement uses TRBV5-5 and TRBJ1-6, with D unclear. V lost 0 bases, J lost 7 bases, and 11 bases lay in between. The CDR3 is 15 amino acids. CDR1 is SGHKS, CDR2 YYEKEE, per germline (reference sequence). CDR3 DNA: TGTGCCAGCAGCTTGGCCGATGTCAGAAATTCACCCCTCCACTTT. This codes for CASSLADVRNSPLHF.

The chain joins TRBV14 to TRBJ2-1; tentative D call: TRBD2 (7 bases). V lost 3 bases and J lost 10, with 16 bases in between. CDR1 is SGHDN, CDR2 FVKESK, per germline. This CDR3 is built from 14 residues. The CDR3 spells CASSHMRGGREQFF. The CDR3 DNA is TGTGCCAGCAGCCATATGAGGGGGGGCCGCGAGCAGTTCTTC. Combining the CDR3 with reference TRBV14 and TRBJ2-1 gives the whole variable domain EAGVTQFPSHSVIEKGQTVTLRCDPISGHDNLYWYRRVMGKEIKFLLHFVKESKQDESGMPNNRFLAERTGGTYSTLKVQPAELEDSGVYFCASSHMRGGREQFFGPGTRLTVL.

This clonotype was found a few times. J is TRBJ2-1 and V is TRBV18; D gene uncertain. This CDR3 region has 11 residues. Germline CDR1 reads KGHSH; CDR2 reads LQKENI. V was pared by 3 bases and J by 10 bases, with 7 bases between. CDR3 nucleotide sequence: TGTGCCAGCTCACCGGTGCCGGAGCAGTTCTTC. This translates into CASSPVPEQFF.

This clonotype was seen only a few times. CDR3 sequence (DNA): TGTGCCATTACCGGGCCGTGGGGCAATGAGCAGTTCTTC. This sequence encodes CAITGPWGNEQFF. The chain joins TRBV12-3 or TRBV12-4 to TRBJ2-1; D remains ambiguous. The V end lost 10 bases, the J end lost 6 bases, and 16 bases lay between the germline ends. This CDR3 contains 13 residues.

This clonotype was detected only a few times. The gene calls are TRBV11-2 and TRBJ2-7; possibly TRBD2 for D (5 bases). The CDR3 extends over 13 amino acids. V was clipped by 5 bases and J by 0 bases, with 8 bases between them. Germline V gene data show CDR1 as SGHAT and CDR2 as FQNNGV. The CDR3 DNA is TGTGCCAGCAGCCACGGGGACTCCTACGAGCAGTACTTC. The encoded protein is CASSHGDSYEQYF.

CDR3 residues: CASSSVFANTGELFF. The CDR3 region has the DNA TGTGCCAGCAGTTCGGTATTCGCGAACACCGGGGAGCTGTTTTTT. This rearrangement joins TRBV6-2 or TRBV6-3 to TRBJ2-2; D not resolved. Germline CDR1 is MNHEY and CDR2 is SVGEGT. The V gene lost 4 bases and the J gene lost 0 bases, with 9 bases spanning the gap. The CDR3 has 15 residues.

This clonotype occurred a few times. The chain carries TRBV12-3 or TRBV12-4 and TRBJ2-3, with TRBD2 identical over 7 bases. The length of the CDR3 is 14 residues. The V segment lost 3 bases and the J segment 7 bases; nucleotides outside the gene matches: 7. CDR3 residues: CASSFSGSGNTQYF. The CDR3 DNA follows: TGTGCCAGCAGTTTTAGTGGAAGCGGGAATACGCAGTATTTT.

This chain connects TRBV6-5 to TRBJ2-1, with 11 bases identical to TRBD2. V lost 8 bases to trimming and J lost 4 bases; unmatched junction nucleotides: 7. CDR1 and CDR2 from the germline V gene are MNHEY and SVGAGI. CDR3 length: 15 residues. The CDR3 nucleotides are TGTGCCAGCCAATCCGGGACTAGCGGTTACAATGAGCAGTTCTTC. Residues: CASQSGTSGYNEQFF.

This clonotype was detected ten times or more. The gene calls are TRBV7-2 and TRBJ2-2; D might be TRBD2 (5 bases). Germline-derived CDR1 and CDR2 are SGHTA and FQGNSA. The CDR3 sequence is 15 residues long. Trimming shortened V by 5 bases and J by 1 base, and 11 bases separated the two germline ends. Here the CDR3 reads CASSRGPGNTGELFF. The CDR3, as DNA: TGTGCCAGCAGCAGAGGGCCAGGGAACACCGGGGAGCTGTTTTTT. Combining the CDR3 with reference TRBV7-2 and TRBJ2-2 gives the whole variable domain GAGVSQSPSNKVTEKGKDVELRCDPISGHTALYWYRQSLGQGLEFLIYFQGNSAPDKSGLPSDRFSAERTGGSVSTLTIQRTQQEDSAVYLCASSRGPGNTGELFFGEGSRLTVL.

In its sample, this clonotype was seen many times. The chain combines TRBV20-1 with TRBJ2-5; TRBD2 matches at 7 bases. The V gene's germline CDR1 is DFQATT and CDR2 SNEGSKA (reference sequence). V was clipped by 5 bases and J by 4 bases; unmatched bases: 7. The CDR3 is 13 amino acids. The CDR3 loop reads CSAPRGDPETQYF. As DNA, the CDR3 is TGCAGTGCTCCCCGGGGGGATCCAGAGACCCAGTACTTC.

A few counts support this clonotype. This chain links TRBV7-9 with TRBJ2-1; 11 bases agree with TRBD2. The CDR3 covers 16 residues. V was pared by 5 bases and J by 9 bases, with 12 bases of the junction left unmatched. The germline gives CDR1 SEHNR, CDR2 FQNEAQ (reference sequence). Here the CDR3 reads CASSLLRTSGFSEQFF. The CDR3 nucleotides are TGTGCCAGCAGCCTCCTGAGGACTAGCGGGTTTAGTGAGCAGTTCTTC.

The chain has TRBV6-6 and TRBJ2-7, with TRBD1 matching 7 bases. This CDR3 comprises 15 residues. The V segment lost 6 bases and the J segment 2 bases; nucleotides outside the gene matches: 10. Germline-derived CDR1 and CDR2 are MNHNY and SVGAGI (reference sequence). Written as DNA, the CDR3 is TGTGCCAGCAGCCCGAACAGGGGACAAGCCTACGAGCAGTACGTC. It is translated as CASSPNRGQAYEQYV.

This clonotype was detected a few times. The chain couples TRBV20-1 to TRBJ1-5, with TRBD1 as a possible D gene (5 bases). CDR1 is DFQATT, CDR2 SNEGSKA, per germline (reference sequence). The CDR3 loop spans 12 amino acids. CDR3: CSTRGPRWPQHF. The CDR3 nucleotides read TGCAGCACAAGGGGCCCTAGATGGCCCCAGCATTTT.

This clonotype has just a few counts. V usage is TRBV11-1 and J usage is TRBJ2-5, with a possible D match to TRBD2 (5 bases). V lost 5 bases, J lost 7 bases, and 17 bases lay in between. From germline, CDR1 is SGHAT and CDR2 FQDESV (reference sequence). The CDR3 has 14 amino acids. The CDR3: CASSPGNEVGTQYF. The CDR3 bases are TGTGCCAGCAGCCCGGGGAATGAGGTTGGGACCCAGTACTTC.

Only a few counts were recorded for this clonotype. The chain combines TRBV4-1 with TRBJ1-1, with D perhaps TRBD1 (6 bases). The germline V and J ends were trimmed by 3 bases and 1 base, with 9 bases remaining between them. The CDR3 is made up of 14 amino acids. Germline V gene data show CDR1 as MGHRA and CDR2 as YSYEKL. In DNA form, the CDR3 reads TGCGCCAGCAGCCAGCGAGGGGGGAACACTGAAGCTTTCTTT. Protein: CASSQRGGNTEAFF.

A few counts support this clonotype. The CDR3 sequence is CAISESPRNYGYTF. CDR3 DNA sequence: TGTGCCATCAGTGAGTCCCCAAGAAACTATGGCTACACCTTC. The chain is built from TRBV10-3 and TRBJ1-2; D unclear. Germline loops: CDR1 ENHRY, CDR2 SYGVKD. This CDR3 is 14 amino acids long. V was cut by 0 bases and J by 2 bases, with 7 bases left in between.

The table lists this clonotype with a few counts. V usage is TRBV27 and J usage is TRBJ2-4; 8 nucleotides agree with TRBD2. The germline CDR1 and CDR2 sequences are MNHEY and SMNVEV (reference sequence). The CDR3 is 16 amino acids. With 6 bases clipped from V and 0 bases from J, the junction kept 7 bases outside the gene matches. The CDR3 loop reads CASRGLAGLAKNIQYF. CDR3 sequence (DNA): TGTGCCAGCAGAGGGTTAGCGGGGCTAGCCAAAAACATTCAGTACTTC.

The rearrangement links TRBV7-9 to TRBJ1-1; D remains unclear. The CDR3 length is 11 residues. In germline, CDR1 is SEHNR, CDR2 FQNEAQ (reference sequence). V shed 2 bases and J shed 5 bases, with 3 bases lying between them. In DNA, the CDR3 is TGTGCCAGCAGCTTAAGGACTGAAGCTTTCTTT. It yields the protein CASSLRTEAFF.

The chain's CDR3 is CASSPTVNGNYEQYF. In DNA, the CDR3 is TGTGCCAGCAGTCCCACGGTAAATGGGAACTACGAGCAGTACTTC. The genes are TRBV12-3 or TRBV12-4 and TRBJ2-7, with D uncertain. The CDR3 runs 15 residues. V dropped 5 bases and J dropped 3 bases, with 17 bases sitting between them.